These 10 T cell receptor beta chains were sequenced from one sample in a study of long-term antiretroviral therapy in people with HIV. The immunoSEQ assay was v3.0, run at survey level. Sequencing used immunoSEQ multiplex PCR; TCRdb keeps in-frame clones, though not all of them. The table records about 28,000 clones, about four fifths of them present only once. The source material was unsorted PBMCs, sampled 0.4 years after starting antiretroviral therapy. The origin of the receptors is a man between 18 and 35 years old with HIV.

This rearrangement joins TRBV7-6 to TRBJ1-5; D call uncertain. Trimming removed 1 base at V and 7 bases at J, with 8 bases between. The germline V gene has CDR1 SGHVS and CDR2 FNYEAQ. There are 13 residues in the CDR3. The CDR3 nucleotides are TGTGCCAGCAGCTTAGATAGAGGCCAGCCCCAGCATTTT. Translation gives CASSLDRGQPQHF.

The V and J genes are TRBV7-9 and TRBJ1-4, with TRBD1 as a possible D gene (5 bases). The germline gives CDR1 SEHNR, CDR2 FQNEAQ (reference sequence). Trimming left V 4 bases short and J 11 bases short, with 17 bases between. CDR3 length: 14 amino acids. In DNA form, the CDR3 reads TGTGCCAGCAGCTCCTCCCTCGGGACCGTGAAACTGTTTTTT. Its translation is CASSSSLGTVKLFF.

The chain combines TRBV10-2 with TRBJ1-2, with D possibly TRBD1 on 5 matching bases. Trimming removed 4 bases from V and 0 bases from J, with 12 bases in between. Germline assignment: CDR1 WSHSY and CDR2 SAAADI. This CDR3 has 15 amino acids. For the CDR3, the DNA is TGCGCCAGCAGTGGCGCGGGGGGAACTAACTATGGCTACACCTTC. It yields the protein CASSGAGGTNYGYTF.

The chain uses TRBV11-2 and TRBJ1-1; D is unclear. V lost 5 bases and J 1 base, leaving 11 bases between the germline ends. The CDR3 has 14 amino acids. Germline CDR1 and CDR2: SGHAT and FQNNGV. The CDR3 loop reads CASSPTLGNTEAFF. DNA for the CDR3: TGTGCCAGCAGCCCTACTTTGGGGAACACTGAAGCTTTCTTT.

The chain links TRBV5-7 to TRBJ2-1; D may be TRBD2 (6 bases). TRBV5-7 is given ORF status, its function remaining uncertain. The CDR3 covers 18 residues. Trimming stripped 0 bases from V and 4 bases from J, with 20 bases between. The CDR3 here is CASSLVGGNWGRYNEQFF. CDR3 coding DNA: TGTGCCAGCAGCTTGGTAGGAGGGAATTGGGGTCGATACAATGAGCAGTTCTTC.

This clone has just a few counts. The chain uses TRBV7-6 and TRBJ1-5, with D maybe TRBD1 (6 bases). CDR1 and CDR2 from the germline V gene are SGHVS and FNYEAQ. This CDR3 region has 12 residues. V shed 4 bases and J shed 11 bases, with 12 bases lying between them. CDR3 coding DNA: TGTGCCAGCAGCTCCTTAAAGGGGGCCCAGCATTTT. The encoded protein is CASSSLKGAQHF.

CDR3 sequence reads: CASSQAFLGYGNTIYF. The DNA for the CDR3 is TGCGCCAGCAGCCAGGCGTTTTTAGGGTATGGAAACACCATATATTTT. The chain carries TRBV4-3 and TRBJ1-3; D ambiguous. Between the trimmed V and J ends, which lost 3 bases and 3 bases, there was a span of 15 bases. This CDR3 spans 16 amino acids. Germline V gene sequence: CDR1 LGHNA, CDR2 YSLEER.

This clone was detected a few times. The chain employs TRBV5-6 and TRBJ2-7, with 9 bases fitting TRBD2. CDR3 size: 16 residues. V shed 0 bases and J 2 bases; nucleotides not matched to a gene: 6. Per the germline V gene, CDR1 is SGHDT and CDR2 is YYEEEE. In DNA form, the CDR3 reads TGTGCCAGCAGCTTGGCGCCTAGCGGGGTCACCTACGAGCAGTACTTC. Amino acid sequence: CASSLAPSGVTYEQYF.

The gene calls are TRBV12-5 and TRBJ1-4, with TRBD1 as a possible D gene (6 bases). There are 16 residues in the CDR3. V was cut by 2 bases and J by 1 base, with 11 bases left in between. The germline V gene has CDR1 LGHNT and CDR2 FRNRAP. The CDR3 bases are TGTGCTAGTGGTTTGCCAGGGGAAGGAACTAATGAAAAACTGTTTTTT. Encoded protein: CASGLPGEGTNEKLFF.

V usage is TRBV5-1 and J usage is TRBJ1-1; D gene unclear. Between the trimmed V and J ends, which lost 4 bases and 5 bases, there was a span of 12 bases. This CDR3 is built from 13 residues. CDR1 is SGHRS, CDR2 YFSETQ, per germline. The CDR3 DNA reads TGCGCCAGCAGCCTTGGGGAGGGAACTGAAGCTTTCTTT. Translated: CASSLGEGTEAFF.